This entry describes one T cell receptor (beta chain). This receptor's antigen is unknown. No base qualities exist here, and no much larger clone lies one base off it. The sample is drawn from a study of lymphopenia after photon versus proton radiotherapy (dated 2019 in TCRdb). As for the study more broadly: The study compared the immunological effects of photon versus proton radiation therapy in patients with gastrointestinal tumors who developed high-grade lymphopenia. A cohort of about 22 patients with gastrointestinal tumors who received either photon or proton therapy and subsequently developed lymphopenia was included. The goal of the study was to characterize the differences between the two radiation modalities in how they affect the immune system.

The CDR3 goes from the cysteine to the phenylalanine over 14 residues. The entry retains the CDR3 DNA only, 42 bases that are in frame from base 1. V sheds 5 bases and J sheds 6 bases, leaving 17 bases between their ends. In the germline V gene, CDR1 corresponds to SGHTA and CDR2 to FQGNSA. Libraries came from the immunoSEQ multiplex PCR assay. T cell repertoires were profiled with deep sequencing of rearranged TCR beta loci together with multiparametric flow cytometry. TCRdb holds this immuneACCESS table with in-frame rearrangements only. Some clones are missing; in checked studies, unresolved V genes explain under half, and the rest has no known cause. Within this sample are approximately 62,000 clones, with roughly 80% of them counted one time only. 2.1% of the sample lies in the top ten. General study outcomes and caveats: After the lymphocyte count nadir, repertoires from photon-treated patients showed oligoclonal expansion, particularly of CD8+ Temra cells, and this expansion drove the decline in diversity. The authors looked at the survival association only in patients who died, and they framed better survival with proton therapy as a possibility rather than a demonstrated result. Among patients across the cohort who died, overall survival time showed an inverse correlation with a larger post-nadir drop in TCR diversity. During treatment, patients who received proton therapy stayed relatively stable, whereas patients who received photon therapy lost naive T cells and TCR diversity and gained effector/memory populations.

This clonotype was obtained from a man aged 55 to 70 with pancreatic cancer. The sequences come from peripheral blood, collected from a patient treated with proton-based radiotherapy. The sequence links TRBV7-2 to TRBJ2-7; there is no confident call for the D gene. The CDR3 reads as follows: CASSPNGRLGEQYF. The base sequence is TGTGCCAGCAGCCCCAACGGACGTCTTGGCGAGCAGTACTTC.